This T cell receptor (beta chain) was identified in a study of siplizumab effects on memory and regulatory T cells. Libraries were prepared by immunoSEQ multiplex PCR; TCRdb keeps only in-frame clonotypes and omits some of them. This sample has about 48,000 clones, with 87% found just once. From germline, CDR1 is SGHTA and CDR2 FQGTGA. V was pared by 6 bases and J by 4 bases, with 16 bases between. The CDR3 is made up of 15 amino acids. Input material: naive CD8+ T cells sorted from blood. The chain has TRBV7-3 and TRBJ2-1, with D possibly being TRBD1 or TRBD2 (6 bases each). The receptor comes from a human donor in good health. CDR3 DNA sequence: TGTGCCAGCAGAGCCGGGGGCGGGGATTACAATGAGCAGTTCTTC. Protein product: CASRAGGGDYNEQFF.